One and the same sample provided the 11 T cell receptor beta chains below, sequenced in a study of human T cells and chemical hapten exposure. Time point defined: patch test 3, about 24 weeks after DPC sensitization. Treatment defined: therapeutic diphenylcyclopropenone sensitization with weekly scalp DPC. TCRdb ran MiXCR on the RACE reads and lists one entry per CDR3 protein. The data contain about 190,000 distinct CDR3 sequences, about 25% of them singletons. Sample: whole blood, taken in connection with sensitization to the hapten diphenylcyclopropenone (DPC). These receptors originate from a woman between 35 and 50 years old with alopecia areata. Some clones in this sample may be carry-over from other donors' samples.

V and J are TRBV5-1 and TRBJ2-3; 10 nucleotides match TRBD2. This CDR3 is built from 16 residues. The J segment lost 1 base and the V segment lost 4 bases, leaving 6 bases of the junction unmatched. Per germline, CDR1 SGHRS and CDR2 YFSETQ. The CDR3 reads CASSPGLAEGTDTQYF. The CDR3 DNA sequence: TGCGCCAGCAGCCCCGGACTAGCGGAGGGCACAGATACGCAGTATTTT.

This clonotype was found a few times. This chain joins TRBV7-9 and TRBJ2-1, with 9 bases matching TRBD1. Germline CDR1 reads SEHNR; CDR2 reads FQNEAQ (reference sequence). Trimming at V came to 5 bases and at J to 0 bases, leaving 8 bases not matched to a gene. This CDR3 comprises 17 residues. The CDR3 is CASSQEMTGGSYNEQFF. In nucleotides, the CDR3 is TGTGCCAGCAGCCAAGAGATGACAGGGGGCTCCTACAATGAGCAGTTCTTC.

CDR3 nucleotide sequence: TGTGCCAGCTCGTCAGACAGGGGACGTGAAGCTTTCTTT. It specifies CASSSDRGREAFF. The chain recombines TRBV18 with TRBJ1-1; TRBD1 matches at 8 bases. The V gene's germline CDR1 is KGHSH and CDR2 LQKENI. The V gene end was trimmed by 6 bases and the J gene end by 7 bases; junction bases not matched to a gene: 7. The CDR3 runs 13 residues.

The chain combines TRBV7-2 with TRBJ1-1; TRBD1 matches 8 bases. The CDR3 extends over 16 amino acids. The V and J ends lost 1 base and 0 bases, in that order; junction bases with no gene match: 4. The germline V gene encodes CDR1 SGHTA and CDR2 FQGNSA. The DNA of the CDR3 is TGTGCCAGCAGCTTAGTGCCAGGGGGCCTGAACACTGAAGCTTTCTTT. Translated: CASSLVPGGLNTEAFF.

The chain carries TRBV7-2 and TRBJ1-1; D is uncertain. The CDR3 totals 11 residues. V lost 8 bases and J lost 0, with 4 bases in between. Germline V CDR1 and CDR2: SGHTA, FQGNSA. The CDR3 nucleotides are TGTGCCAGCGGAGTGAACACTGAAGCTTTCTTT. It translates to CASGVNTEAFF.

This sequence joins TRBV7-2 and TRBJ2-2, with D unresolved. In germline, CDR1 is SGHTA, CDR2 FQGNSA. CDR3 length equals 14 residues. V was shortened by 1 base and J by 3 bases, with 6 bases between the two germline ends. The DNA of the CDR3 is TGTGCCAGCAGCTTAGGGTTTCACACCGGGGAGCTGTTTTTT. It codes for CASSLGFHTGELFF.

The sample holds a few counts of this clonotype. The CDR3 DNA reads TGTGCCAGCAGCCAAGAATACCAAACAACCTACGAGCAGTACTTC. Protein product: CASSQEYQTTYEQYF. The chain employs TRBV4-2 and TRBJ2-7; D remains unclear. The CDR3 consists of 15 residues. Germline CDR1 is LGHNA and CDR2 is YNFKEQ. V lost 0 bases to trimming and J lost 2 bases, with 11 bases between them.

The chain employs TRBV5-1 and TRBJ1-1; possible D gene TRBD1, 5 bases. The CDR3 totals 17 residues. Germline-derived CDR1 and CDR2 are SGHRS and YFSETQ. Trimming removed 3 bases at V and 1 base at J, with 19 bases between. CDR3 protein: CASSYIRRGLANTEAFF. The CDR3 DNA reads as TGCGCCAGCAGCTACATCCGTCGGGGGTTAGCGAACACTGAAGCTTTCTTT.

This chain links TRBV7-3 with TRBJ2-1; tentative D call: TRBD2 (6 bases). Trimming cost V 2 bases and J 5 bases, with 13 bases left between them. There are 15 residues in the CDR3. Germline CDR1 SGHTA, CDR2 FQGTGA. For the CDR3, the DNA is TGTGCCAGCAGCTTAGACGGGAGTACGAACAATGAGCAGTTCTTC. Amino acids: CASSLDGSTNNEQFF. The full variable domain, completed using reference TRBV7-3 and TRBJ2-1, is GAGVSQTPSNKVTEKGKYVELRCDPISGHTALYWYRQSLGQGPEFLIYFQGTGAADDSGLPNDRFFAVRPEGSVSTLKIQRTERGDSAVYLCASSLDGSTNNEQFFGPGTRLTVL.

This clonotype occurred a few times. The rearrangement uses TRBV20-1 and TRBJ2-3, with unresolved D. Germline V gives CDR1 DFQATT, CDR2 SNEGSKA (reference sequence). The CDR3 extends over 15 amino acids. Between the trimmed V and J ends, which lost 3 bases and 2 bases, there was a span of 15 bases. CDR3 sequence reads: CSASRSVRSTDTQYF. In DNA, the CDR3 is TGCAGTGCTAGTCGCAGCGTCCGTTCCACAGATACGCAGTATTTT.

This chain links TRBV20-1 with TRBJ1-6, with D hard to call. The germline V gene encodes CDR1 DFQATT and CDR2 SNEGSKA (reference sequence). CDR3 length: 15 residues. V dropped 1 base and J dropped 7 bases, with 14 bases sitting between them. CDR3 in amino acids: CSARARHRENSPLHF. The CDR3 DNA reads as TGCAGTGCTAGAGCCCGACATCGCGAGAATTCACCCCTCCACTTT.